This T cell receptor (beta chain) was recorded in a study of blood T cell repertoires in COVID-19 (TCRdb year 2020). Broadly, across the study: The collaborator samples originated in the United States, Italy and Spain and spanned the acute and convalescent phases of COVID-19. The material from the prospective study consisted of cDNA or gDNA derived from T cells, B-cell-depleted T cells, or PBMCs. The dataset comprised deeply sampled blood TCRbeta repertoires from subjects exposed to, actively infected with, or recovered from COVID-19. The repertoires were released in a freely available public database meant as a resource for research on the immune response to SARS-CoV-2. The samples were drawn from the first 160 participants of the ongoing ImmuneRACE study and from 950 to 1,500 subjects provided by 6 global collaborators. Sample metadata almost always included a de-identified subject ID, COVID-19 status, age in years and sex. Where HLA class I and class II types were available, the types were taken from metadata supplied by the sample provider, not from assay-based typing. On the study overall, not on this receptor specifically: Clinical and demographic metadata were provided uncurated, with the amount varying by source and participant.

In regard to this clone: The specificity of this receptor is unknown. No qualities accompany the bases; no much larger clone lies one base away.

The cysteine opens and the phenylalanine closes a CDR3 of 14 amino acids. Only the CDR3 portion is preserved as DNA: 42 bases, with reading frame beginning at the first base. From the germline V gene, CDR1 is ENHRY and CDR2 is SYGVKD. The trim is 2 bases for V and 5 bases for J, with a gap of 7 bases between the germline ends. Whole blood was collected in K2EDTA tubes by collaborating institutions according to the institutions' own protocols. For TCRbeta analysis, collaborators shipped samples in one of three forms: frozen whole blood, isolated PBMCs, or DNA extracted from either of those sample types. The immunoSEQ Assay, a bias-controlled multiplex PCR, was used to amplify TCRbeta CDR3 regions from genomic DNA. On the study's bioinformatics: Nucleated cell counts per sample were estimated from amplification of reference gene primers within the assay. To quantify the absolute abundance of each unique TCRbeta CDR3 rearrangement, sequence reads were collapsed and filtered. For each sample, productive Simpson clonality was calculated as the square root of Simpson's diversity index over productive rearrangements. In its TCRdb copy, this immuneACCESS table keeps in-frame sequences only and misses some clones. Where compared with another copy, unresolved V genes explain less than half of these, and the others have no known cause. Clone size and V and J calls were adopted from that table, with D and trimming inferred from the DNA. For this sample the table gives about 200,000 clones, of which 80% to 85% were detected only once. The ten most abundant clones make up around 5% of the sample.

The V and J segments used are TRBV10-3 and TRBJ1-6, and TRBD1 may be the D gene, going by 5 matching bases. This receptor was identified in a human donor in a cohort sampled during active COVID-19. The sample was peripheral blood. CDR3 reads: CAISEDRHNSPLHF. The DNA sequence is TGTGCCATCAGTGAGGACAGACATAATTCACCCCTCCACTTT.